This section outlines one T cell receptor (beta chain) sequence together with its context. Its target antigen remains unknown. It has no much larger one-base neighbor in the sample; base qualities were not kept. This record belongs to a study of beta chain features in type 1 diabetes (dated by TCRdb to the late 2010s). Study-level background: Patients and healthy donors did not differ in mean age, gender distribution, total cell number or subset yield. Regulatory and stem cell-like memory subsets were obtained from only 8 patients and roughly eight healthy donors, while naive and central memory subsets were obtained from all 30 or so donors. A total of 90 million to 130 million sorted cells were examined across all samples, and a strong correlation was observed between cell number per subset and RNA yield. In the study, recently diagnosed type 1 diabetes patients and matched healthy donors were compared on the TCRB repertoires of their sorted circulating CD4+ T cell subsets. General findings and caveats noted by the study authors: Shorter templates might be favored by PCR, yet because patient and control samples were amplified and corrected together, any such skew would affect both groups equally. Because cDNA was sequenced instead of genomic DNA, activated cells with high expression could be over-represented, although the groups did not differ in activation or CD3 levels. Patients with type 1 diabetes made fewer insertions and deleted more nucleotides at VDJ recombination sites, implying thymic rearrangement abnormalities. The naive, central memory and regulatory TCRB repertoires appeared to resemble one another more closely among patients than among healthy donors. Only small numbers of individuals were included in the HLA sub-analyses, which left unresolved whether HLA type had any influence on TCRB rearrangement. In all four CD4+ subsets, TCRB CDR3 length was moderately but significantly shorter in type 1 diabetes patients.

Each donor gave one peripheral blood draw, averaging around 0.11 L, which was collected into heparinised tubes. Naive, central memory, regulatory and stem cell-like memory CD4+ T cells were sorted on a BD FACSAria II using a panel including CD45RO, CCR7, CD25, CD127, CD95 and CD27. All sorted populations exceeded 95% purity. Right away, PBMCs were isolated by Lymphoprep density gradient centrifugation and were stained directly, with no culture step. So that batch effects would be minimized, each experiment stained and sorted samples in pairs, pairing one healthy donor with one patient. The High Capacity cDNA Reverse Transcription Kit was used to reverse transcribe all of the isolated RNA, meaning that expressed TCRB transcripts were what got sequenced. Naive, central memory and regulatory T cell samples underwent deep immunoSEQ sequencing, averaging roughly 3.4 million total reads per sample. Sorted cells were lysed in RLT buffer, and RNA was extracted using DNase-treated RNeasy Micro or Mini kits according to cell number. To prevent cross-contamination, every cell subset was processed on its own, while patient and healthy donor samples were processed together. TCRB sequences were amplified from cDNA with the immunoSEQ multiplex PCR, producing 87-bp fragments spanning the CDR3 region. The amplicons were sequenced using the Illumina HiSeq platform. Per the authors' processing: PCR bias was computationally corrected using synthetic template baselines, reads within Hamming distance 2 were collapsed, and singletons that could not be merged were discarded. Reads were aligned against IMGT to assign V, D and J genes, CDR3 length and insertions or deletions at six rearrangement sites. Within each subset, clonotype counts were normalized to sorted cell number, after which true diversity and Gini coefficients were computed with the tcR R package. The overlap coefficient, calculated on TCRB nucleotide sequences, was used to measure repertoire sharing. Out-of-frame TCRB sequences from naive cells were analyzed as a proxy for the pre-selection repertoire. TCRdb stores this immuneACCESS table with in-frame sequences only. Part of the clones is absent; in the studies checked, under half of the shortfall reflects unresolved V genes, and no reason is known for the rest. That table supplies the V and J calls and clone size; D and trimming were determined from the DNA. The sample yields 900,000 or so clones; roughly 17% were counted once. The ten largest clones add up to about 0.02% of the sample.

CDR1 and CDR2 were assigned from the germline V gene (reference sequence) as SGHNT and YYREEE. The germline V and J ends show losses of 3 bases and 2 bases respectively, and no gene match explains 5 bases of the junction. Counted from cysteine to phenylalanine, this CDR3 has 16 amino acids. The DNA shown is the 48-base CDR3, in frame from base 1. This TCR was sampled from a woman between 18 and 30 years old in good health. The chain is encoded by TRBV5-4 joined to TRBJ2-3; the junction holds 11 bases that match TRBD2. Sequences were obtained from naive CD4+ T cells from blood. The intended sense of this specimen's cell subset or site label: true naive CD4+ T cells. This receptor has the CDR3 CASSSRLAGPTDTQYF. The DNA is TGTGCCAGCAGCTCCAGACTAGCGGGACCCACAGATACGCAGTATTTT.